These 9 T cell receptor beta chains originate from one sample sequenced in a study of blood T cell repertoires in COVID-19. Sequencing used immunoSEQ multiplex PCR; TCRdb keeps in-frame clones, though not all of them. This table holds around 300,000 clones, about nine tenths found once. The source material was PBMCs or T cells enriched from blood (not recorded which). The receptor source for this set is a woman aged 50 to 60 who had recovered from COVID-19.

The V gene is TRBV6-6, the J gene TRBJ1-5; 8 bases fit TRBD1. J lost 2 bases, V lost 8 bases, and 5 bases had no gene match. Germline CDR1 is MNHNY and CDR2 is SVGAGI (reference sequence). CDR3 length: 14 amino acids. CDR3 sequence reads: CASGQGIGNQPQHF. In DNA form, the CDR3 reads TGTGCCAGCGGACAGGGTATTGGCAATCAGCCCCAGCATTTT.

The rearrangement joins TRBV4-2 to TRBJ2-7; weak D call: TRBD1 (6 bases). V lost 3 bases to trimming and J lost 3 bases, with 12 bases between them. Germline CDR1 and CDR2: LGHNA and YNFKEQ. This CDR3 comprises 14 residues. CDR3: CASSHGQSIYEQYF. As DNA, the CDR3 is TGTGCCAGCAGCCATGGACAGAGTATCTACGAGCAGTACTTC.

J is TRBJ1-3 and V is TRBV19, with D unresolved. V lost 1 base, J lost 4 bases, and 20 bases lay in between. Germline assignment: CDR1 LNHDA and CDR2 SQIVND (reference sequence). This CDR3 contains 18 residues. CDR3 sequence reads: CASSIGGAVQYSGNTIYF. The CDR3 nucleotides read TGTGCCAGTAGTATAGGCGGTGCAGTCCAGTACTCCGGAAACACCATATATTTT.

The chain links TRBV27 to TRBJ2-5; TRBD1 matches 7 bases. The germline gives CDR1 MNHEY, CDR2 SMNVEV (reference sequence). Unmatched junction bases numbered 10, after V lost 4 bases and J lost 2 bases. CDR3 size: 16 residues. This CDR3 reads CASSSPGQTVQETQYF. The CDR3, as DNA: TGTGCCAGCAGTTCACCGGGACAGACAGTACAAGAGACCCAGTACTTC.

The CDR3 nucleotides are TGTGCCAGCAGCTTGGTGGCGGGGAGCGGGGGCAATCAGCCCCAGCATTTT. This sequence encodes CASSLVAGSGGNQPQHF. This chain connects TRBV5-5 to TRBJ1-5; D not resolved. Germline V gene data show CDR1 as SGHKS and CDR2 as YYEKEE (reference sequence). CDR3 length equals 17 residues. Trimming removed 0 bases at V and 2 bases at J, with 15 bases between.

This sequence joins TRBV28 and TRBJ1-5; D possibly corresponds to TRBD1 (5 bases). Deletions cut 6 bases from V and 2 bases from J, with 14 bases between. The CDR3 spans 15 residues. Germline loops: CDR1 MDHEN, CDR2 SYDVKM. The CDR3 is CASRTLIGGNQPQHF. The CDR3, as DNA: TGTGCCAGCAGAACGTTGATAGGGGGCAATCAGCCCCAGCATTTT.

The chain has TRBV14 and TRBJ2-1; TRBD1 matches 9 bases. V shed 3 bases, J shed 2 bases, and the junction held 2 bases outside the gene matches. The length of the CDR3 is 15 residues. Germline V gene lookup returns CDR1 SGHDN and CDR2 FVKESK. Written as DNA, the CDR3 is TGTGCCAGCAGCCATGGACAGGGGACCTACAATGAGCAGTTCTTC. It is translated as CASSHGQGTYNEQFF. Using reference TRBV14 and TRBJ2-1 for the parts outside the CDR3, the full variable domain is EAGVTQFPSHSVIEKGQTVTLRCDPISGHDNLYWYRRVMGKEIKFLLHFVKESKQDESGMPNNRFLAERTGGTYSTLKVQPAELEDSGVYFCASSHGQGTYNEQFFGPGTRLTVL.

The chain is built from TRBV7-9 and TRBJ2-7; TRBD1 might be the D (6 bases). This CDR3 has 12 amino acids. Trimming stripped 3 bases from V and 3 bases from J, with 6 bases between. In germline, CDR1 is SEHNR, CDR2 FQNEAQ (reference sequence). The CDR3 region has the DNA TGTGCCAGCAGCTTCAGGGGCTACGAGCAGTACTTC. Translated: CASSFRGYEQYF. Full variable domain (outside the CDR3, taken from reference TRBV7-9 and TRBJ2-7): DTGVSQNPRHKITKRGQNVTFRCDPISEHNRLYWYRQTLGQGPEFLTYFQNEAQLEKSRLLSDRFSAERPKGSFSTLEIQRTEQGDSAMYLCASSFRGYEQYFGPGTRLTVT.

The chain carries TRBV6-2 or TRBV6-3 and TRBJ2-5; TRBD1 agrees at 8 bases. V gave up 5 bases and J gave up 3 bases; unmatched junction bases: 5. CDR1 MNHEY and CDR2 SVGEGT come from the germline V gene. The CDR3 consists of 14 residues. CDR3 protein: CASSRPDREETQYF. CDR3 DNA sequence: TGTGCCAGCAGTCGACCGGACAGGGAAGAGACCCAGTACTTC.